The 8 T cell receptor beta chains below all came from one sample that was sequenced in a study of control samples from healthy donors and cancer patients. Here immunoSEQ multiplex PCR was the method, and the copy in TCRdb shows in-frame clones only, minus some. The sample holds fewer than 200,000 clones, over 85% seen once. Source material: blood. The receptors derive from a man aged 18 to 30 in good health.

The chain has TRBV2 and TRBJ1-3; D might be TRBD1 (6 bases). Trimming cost V 7 bases and J 2 bases, with 12 bases left between them. The CDR3 is 14 residues long. Germline lookup yields CDR1 SNHLY and CDR2 FYNNEI. CDR3 in amino acids: CASKDGTTGNTIYF. The CDR3, as DNA: TGTGCCAGCAAAGACGGGACAACTGGAAACACCATATATTTT.

The rearrangement joins TRBV6-5 to TRBJ1-6; the match to TRBD1 covers 9 bases. V gave up 8 bases and J gave up 8 bases; unmatched junction bases: 10. The CDR3 consists of 15 residues. CDR1 is MNHEY and CDR2 is SVGAGI in the germline V gene. CDR3 residues: CASGIAWTGDSPLHF. The DNA of the CDR3 is TGTGCCAGCGGCATAGCCTGGACAGGGGATTCACCCCTCCACTTT.

The DNA for the CDR3 is TGTGCCAGCAGCTTAGCGGGGGCAGGGTTCTTC. Translation: CASSLAGAGFF. The chain has TRBV13 and TRBJ2-1, with D perhaps TRBD1 or TRBD2 (6 bases each). The CDR3 has 11 amino acids. Between the trimmed V and J ends, which lost 1 base and 15 bases, there was a span of 10 bases. From germline, CDR1 is PRHDT and CDR2 FYEKMQ (reference sequence).

The chain joins TRBV7-2 to TRBJ1-4, with TRBD1 as a possible D gene (6 bases). CDR1 and CDR2 from the germline V gene are SGHTA and FQGNSA. The CDR3 sequence is 15 residues long. V was clipped by 4 bases and J by 3 bases, with 12 bases between them. Here the CDR3 DNA reads TGTGCCAGCAGCTCCTACAGGGAAGCTAATGAAAAACTGTTTTTT. This translates into CASSSYREANEKLFF.

The CDR3 sequence: CASSVLAGGSTDTQYF. The DNA of the CDR3 is TGTGCCAGCAGCGTACTAGCGGGGGGAAGCACAGATACGCAGTATTTT. This chain joins TRBV7-3 and TRBJ2-3, with 12 nucleotides matching TRBD2. This CDR3 comprises 16 residues. V dropped 5 bases and J dropped 0; count of bases not matched to a gene: 3. The germline V gene encodes CDR1 SGHTA and CDR2 FQGTGA.

There are a few counts of this clone. The chain uses TRBV5-4 and TRBJ1-2, with D possibly matching TRBD1 (6 bases). This CDR3 contains 13 residues. The V end was cut by 2 bases, the J end by 2 bases, with 7 bases between. Germline V CDR1 and CDR2: SGHNT, YYREEE (reference sequence). The CDR3 nucleotides read TGTGCCAGCAGCTTTGGACAGAACTATGGCTACACCTTC. It specifies CASSFGQNYGYTF.

V gene TRBV27 combines with J gene TRBJ2-1, with a possible D match to TRBD1 (6 bases). This CDR3 has 14 amino acids. Germline CDR1 and CDR2: MNHEY and SMNVEV (reference sequence). Deletions cut 6 bases from V and 7 bases from J, with 16 bases between. CDR3 amino acids: CASRTRDNRNEQFF. In DNA, the CDR3 is TGTGCCAGCAGAACCCGGGACAACCGAAATGAGCAGTTCTTC.

This clone occurred a few times. This chain uses TRBV11-2 with TRBJ2-1; no reliable D call. The V end was cut by 2 bases, the J end by 13 bases, with 9 bases between. Germline V gene data show CDR1 as SGHAT and CDR2 as FQNNGV. The CDR3 runs to 11 residues. The CDR3 region is CASSLTTEQFF. Written as DNA, the CDR3 is TGTGCCAGCAGCTTAACCACAGAACAGTTCTTC.